This T cell receptor (beta chain) was recorded in a study of breast tumors, draining lymph nodes, adjacent tissues. The study, taken as a whole, reports: Luminal-like breast cancer showed significantly higher tumor–nontumor repertoire similarity than basal-like. That most tumor T cells come from lymph nodes remained unproven. Tumors had less TCR diversity than lymph nodes, more than nontumor tissue.

Via MiXCR, TCRdb re-called the multiplex PCR reads, giving one row per CDR3 protein. The repertoire holds approximately 14,000 distinct CDR3 sequences, with about three fifths as singletons. The CDR3 is made up of 15 amino acids. Between the trimmed V and J ends, which lost 4 bases and 2 bases, there was a span of 12 bases. Germline V lookup: CDR1 SNHLY, CDR2 FYNNEI. As concerns this clonotype: Its antigen remains unknown.

This clonotype was obtained from a female donor with breast cancer. Some clones in this sample may be carry-over from other donors' samples. Sample: tumor-adjacent breast tissue. The V gene is TRBV2, the J gene TRBJ2-1; D is possibly TRBD1 (6 bases). This chain's CDR3 is CASSGGQHAYNEQFF. The CDR3 coding sequence is TGTGCCAGCAGTGGCGGACAGCACGCCTACAATGAGCAGTTCTTC. The full variable domain, its missing parts supplied by reference TRBV2 and TRBJ2-1, is EPEVTQTPSHQVTQMGQEVILRCVPISNHLYFYWYRQILGQKVEFLVSFYNNEISEKSEIFDDQFSVERPDGSNFTLKIRSTKLEDSAMYFCASSGGQHAYNEQFFGPGTRLTVL.